This T cell receptor (beta chain) derives from a study of cytomegalovirus exposure and HLA in healthy donors. Overall study results and limits: CMV antigen specificity of three CMV-associated chains was confirmed in vitro. The study listed 164 cytomegalovirus-associated TCR beta chains. That first-cohort TCR clusters tended to co-occur in the 90 to 150 validation repertoires was found in a later analysis. High specificity and sensitivity for cytomegalovirus status were reported for the classifier.

Produced via immunoSEQ multiplex PCR; TCRdb's table is partial and in-frame only. The data hold under 150,000 clones, with approximately 93% observed a single time. As for this clone: What it binds is unknown. Other DNA sequences from this sample encode an identical CDR3 as well.

This CDR3 has 13 residues. Germline loops: CDR1 KGHSH, CDR2 LQKENI. The trim removed 3 bases at V and 3 bases at J, leaving 1 base unmatched. The chain recombines TRBV18 with TRBJ1-2; 7 bases are shared with TRBD1. The TCR comes from a man aged 18 to 29 in good health and CMV-seronegative. Source material: PBMCs. The CDR3 region has the DNA TGTGCCAGCTCACCGGGGACAGACTATGGCTACACCTTC. Translated, it gives CASSPGTDYGYTF. Supplemented by reference TRBV18 and TRBJ1-2, the full variable domain reads NAGVMQNPRHLVRRRGQEARLRCSPMKGHSHVYWYRQLPEEGLKFMVYLQKENIIDESGMPKERFSAEFPKEGPSILRIQQVVRGDSAAYFCASSPGTDYGYTFGSGTRLTVV.